Following are 20 T cell receptor beta chains from one sample sequenced in a study of T cell responses to AZD1222 COVID-19 vaccine. Sequencing used immunoSEQ multiplex PCR; TCRdb keeps in-frame clones, though not all of them. The sample shows 150,000 or so clones, about nine tenths of them seen only once. The sample here was peripheral blood, taken 28 days after the second dose of the MenACWY control vaccine. These receptors were obtained from an adult who received the MenACWY meningococcal vaccine as a control.

The chain employs TRBV5-1 and TRBJ2-7, with TRBD2 as a possible D gene (5 bases). V shed 4 bases and J shed 2 bases, with 10 bases lying between them. This CDR3 region has 13 residues. Germline V gives CDR1 SGHRS, CDR2 YFSETQ. The CDR3 sequence: CASSPRDPYEQYF. The CDR3 DNA sequence: TGCGCCAGCAGCCCCCGGGATCCCTACGAGCAGTACTTC.

The chain recombines TRBV24-1 with TRBJ2-6, with 7 bases matching TRBD2. The V gene end was trimmed by 11 bases and the J gene end by 4 bases; junction bases not matched to a gene: 16. CDR1 and CDR2 from the germline V gene are KGHDR and SFDVKD. The CDR3 length is 17 residues. CDR3 bases: TGTGCCATCGACCCGGGGGAGGGGAGGTCAGGGGCCAACGTCCTGACTTTC. Protein product: CAIDPGEGRSGANVLTF.

The V and J genes are TRBV30 and TRBJ1-2; D possibly corresponds to TRBD1 (6 bases). CDR1 GTSNPN and CDR2 SVGIG come from the germline V gene (reference sequence). Trimming took 2 bases from V and 7 from J, leaving 14 bases between them. The CDR3 contains 13 residues. CDR3 protein: CAWSSEMGAGYTF. The CDR3 bases are TGTGCCTGGAGTTCCGAAATGGGGGCTGGCTACACCTTC.

This chain links TRBV7-2 with TRBJ2-1, with D maybe TRBD1 (5 bases). The CDR3 consists of 15 residues. CDR1 and CDR2 (germline): SGHTA, FQGNSA. V was cut by 2 bases and J by 16 bases, with 24 bases left in between. CDR3 in amino acids: CASSLYGGMGTDSFF. DNA for the CDR3: TGTGCCAGCAGCTTATACGGTGGGATGGGAACCGACAGCTTCTTC.

This chain joins TRBV10-1 and TRBJ1-5, with unresolved D. Trimming took off 7 bases at V and 4 bases at J, with 17 bases between the two ends. The CDR3 consists of 15 residues. The V gene's germline CDR1 is WNHNN and CDR2 SYGVQD (reference sequence). The CDR3 protein is CASKNSDPANQPQHF. The CDR3 coding sequence is TGCGCCAGCAAGAACAGCGACCCAGCAAATCAGCCCCAGCATTTT.

The chain couples TRBV5-1 to TRBJ2-7; D perhaps matches TRBD2 (7 bases). CDR3 length equals 16 residues. Germline V gives CDR1 SGHRS, CDR2 YFSETQ. V lost 5 bases to trimming and J lost 3 bases, with 21 bases between them. CDR3 region: CASRGRGTGERYEQYF. The CDR3 DNA sequence: TGCGCCAGCAGGGGGAGGGGGACGGGAGAACGCTACGAGCAGTACTTC.

The CDR3, as DNA: TGTGCCAGCAGCTTCCAGGGGAGCACTGAAGCTTTCTTT. Translating gives CASSFQGSTEAFF. The J gene is TRBJ1-1, the V gene TRBV7-3, with D possibly being TRBD1 (6 bases). The CDR3 covers 13 residues. Trimming shortened V by 3 bases and J by 4 bases, and 9 bases separated the two germline ends. Germline-derived CDR1 and CDR2 are SGHTA and FQGTGA.

This clone was seen just once. The chain recombines TRBV11-2 with TRBJ1-4, with D tentatively TRBD1 (5 bases). V dropped 1 base and J dropped 5 bases, with 14 bases sitting between them. CDR1 and CDR2 from the germline V gene are SGHAT and FQNNGV. The CDR3 totals 16 residues. Here the CDR3 DNA reads TGTGCCAGCAGCTTAGGACAGTTTCCCCTCAATGAAAAACTGTTTTTT. Amino acids: CASSLGQFPLNEKLFF.

The rearrangement uses TRBV28 and TRBJ1-1; D uncertain. Germline V gene sequence: CDR1 MDHEN, CDR2 SYDVKM. Trimming pared 3 bases from V and 3 bases from J, leaving 11 bases between. The CDR3 sequence is 14 residues long. The DNA for the CDR3 is TGTGCCAGCAGTTTCCCAGACTTATACACTGAAGCTTTCTTT. Amino acid sequence: CASSFPDLYTEAFF.

The genes are TRBV7-2 and TRBJ2-5, with 8 bases matching TRBD2. The CDR3 loop spans 17 amino acids. Germline CDR1 and CDR2: SGHTA and FQGNSA. J gave up 0 bases and V 1 base, and 7 bases lay outside the gene matches. CDR3 DNA sequence: TGTGCCAGCAGCTTAGGACTAGCGCTAGCGTACCAAGAGACCCAGTACTTC. Protein sequence: CASSLGLALAYQETQYF.

V is TRBV28 and J is TRBJ1-6, with D possibly matching TRBD1 (6 bases). The V and J ends lost 8 bases and 11 bases respectively, with 10 bases between them. Germline V lookup: CDR1 MDHEN, CDR2 SYDVKM. The CDR3 runs 11 residues. For the CDR3, the DNA is TGTGCCAGCGGTGGGGGCACACCCCTCCACTTT. Encoded protein: CASGGGTPLHF.

The genes are TRBV19 and TRBJ1-2; D remains ambiguous. The germline V and J ends were trimmed by 6 bases and 3 bases, with 11 bases remaining between them. Germline V gives CDR1 LNHDA, CDR2 SQIVND (reference sequence). This CDR3 spans 13 amino acids. This CDR3 is CASSRGYDYGYTF. CDR3 DNA: TGTGCCAGTAGCAGAGGGTATGACTATGGCTACACCTTC.

The chain combines TRBV5-5 with TRBJ1-1, with D perhaps TRBD1 (5 bases). Trimming removed 3 bases from V and 0 bases from J, with 12 bases in between. CDR1 and CDR2 (germline): SGHKS, YYEKEE (reference sequence). This CDR3 region has 15 residues. Here the CDR3 reads CASSSSGTVNTEAFF. CDR3 nucleotide sequence: TGTGCCAGCAGCTCATCCGGGACGGTGAACACTGAAGCTTTCTTT.

V and J are TRBV2 and TRBJ1-2; D might be TRBD1 (5 bases). Looked up from germline, CDR1 is SNHLY and CDR2 is FYNNEI. The ends were cut back, 6 bases at V and 1 base at J, with 12 bases in the middle. CDR3 length equals 14 residues. The CDR3 protein is CASRVTGLNYGYTF. The CDR3 DNA reads as TGTGCCAGCAGAGTCACAGGACTTAACTATGGCTACACCTTC.

The chain couples TRBV2 to TRBJ2-7; 8 bases match TRBD1. CDR3 length: 12 amino acids. The J segment lost 3 bases and the V segment lost 6 bases, leaving 1 base of the junction unmatched. CDR1 is SNHLY, CDR2 FYNNEI, per germline. The CDR3 reads CASRQGGYEQYF. DNA of the CDR3: TGTGCCAGCAGACAGGGGGGCTACGAGCAGTACTTC.

This clone has a handful of counts. This chain joins TRBV2 and TRBJ2-7; maybe TRBD1 (5 bases). This CDR3 comprises 12 residues. The V gene lost 10 bases and the J gene lost 5 bases, with 15 bases spanning the gap. The V gene's germline CDR1 is SNHLY and CDR2 FYNNEI. CDR3 coding DNA: TGTGCCACTTCACAGGCGTCGAACGAGCAGTACTTC. This sequence encodes CATSQASNEQYF.

In its sample, this clone was seen once. The chain is built from TRBV2 and TRBJ1-2; tentative D call: TRBD1 (6 bases). The germline gives CDR1 SNHLY, CDR2 FYNNEI. This CDR3 contains 14 residues. The V end was cut by 6 bases, the J end by 3 bases, with 14 bases between. The CDR3 DNA sequence: TGTGCCAGCAGGTTGTGGGGGCGCGACTATGGCTACACCTTC. Its protein is CASRLWGRDYGYTF.

V usage is TRBV6-2 or TRBV6-3 and J usage is TRBJ2-7; D is perhaps TRBD1 (5 bases). The CDR3 contains 15 residues. Germline values: CDR1 MNHEY, CDR2 SVGEGT. V dropped 4 bases and J dropped 3 bases, with 16 bases sitting between them. The CDR3 reads CASSSGRTTYYEQYF. DNA of the CDR3: TGTGCCAGCAGTTCTGGGCGGACAACCTACTACGAGCAGTACTTC.

J is TRBJ2-7 and V is TRBV28; TRBD2 is a possible D gene (7 bases). The V end lost 4 bases, the J end lost 2 bases, and 21 bases lay between the germline ends. CDR3 length equals 17 residues. CDR1 MDHEN and CDR2 SYDVKM come from the germline V gene. CDR3 loop: CASSSPGGGGPTYEQYF. The CDR3, as DNA: TGTGCCAGCAGTTCTCCTGGGGGCGGGGGTCCCACCTACGAGCAGTACTTC.

This chain joins TRBV7-2 and TRBJ1-4; 7 bases agree with TRBD1. V lost 6 bases to trimming and J lost 7 bases; unmatched junction nucleotides: 17. CDR3 length equals 17 residues. The germline V gene encodes CDR1 SGHTA and CDR2 FQGNSA. CDR3: CASSRTQGGAHGEKLFF. In DNA form, the CDR3 reads TGTGCCAGCAGTCGGACCCAGGGGGGGGCGCACGGTGAAAAACTGTTTTTT. The full variable domain, in which reference TRBV7-2 and TRBJ1-4 provide the parts outside the CDR3, is GAGVSQSPSNKVTEKGKDVELRCDPISGHTALYWYRQSLGQGLEFLIYFQGNSAPDKSGLPSDRFSAERTGGSVSTLTIQRTQQEDSAVYLCASSRTQGGAHGEKLFFGSGTQLSVL.